This TCR beta chain was sequenced in a study of CD8 T cells in ankylosing spondylitis. This clonotype was recorded at least ten times. Its antigen is unidentified. J gave up 2 bases and V 6 bases, and 2 bases lay outside the gene matches. The CDR3 is 13 residues long. The germline gives CDR1 DFQATT, CDR2 SNEGSKA (reference sequence). Whole-study findings and limits: Ankylosing spondylitis blood appeared to be characterized by a TCR beta motif of eight highly homologous variants. Before this, some motif variants had been reported in reactive arthritis synovial fluid and blood.

Libraries of TCR beta came from quantitative 5'-RACE with molecular barcodes. TCRdb re-called the 5' RACE reads with MiXCR, one entry per CDR3 protein. The table includes approximately 520,000 distinct CDR3 sequences, under 5.5% detected once. This chain connects TRBV20-1 to TRBJ1-4, with 8 nucleotides matching TRBD1. Sample: blood, either unsorted or a sorted T cell fraction (not recorded which). This TCR was sampled from a male donor with ankylosing spondylitis. CDR3 coding DNA: TGCAGTGCGCGGACAGGGACTAATGAAAAACTGTTTTTT. Protein sequence: CSARTGTNEKLFF.